A selection of T cell receptor beta chains follows, all from one sample in a study of shared clonotypes between healthy human individuals. The repertoire was sequenced with immunoSEQ multiplex PCR; TCRdb's copy has only in-frame clones and lacks some. The sample includes a few million clones, around 94% seen only once; the top ten take about 0.13%. The sequenced sample was naive CD4+ T cells sorted from blood. The source is a man between 18 and 29 years old in good health. CDR3s include the opening cysteine and the closing phenylalanine or tryptophan. Fields, in order: clone size, V gene, D gene, J gene, CDR3 protein, CDR3 DNA. A D gene is named only where the DNA matches it firmly. Not every row has a clone size; where given, it reads once, few, many or a size class.

-	TRBV14	-	TRBJ2-2	CASSREQGRTGELFF	TGTGCCAGCAGCCGTGAACAGGGGAGGACCGGGGAGCTGTTTTTT
-	TRBV25-1	-	TRBJ1-6	CASRGSTDNSPLHF	TGTGCCAGCAGGGGGTCGACGGATAATTCACCCCTCCACTTT
-	TRBV11-2	-	TRBJ1-6	CASSSQGTPSPLHF	TGTGCCAGCAGCTCCCAGGGAACCCCTTCACCCCTCCACTTT
-	TRBV4-3	-	TRBJ1-3	CASSQDADSVSGNTIYF	TGCGCCAGCAGCCAAGACGCGGACAGCGTCTCTGGAAACACCATATATTTT
-	TRBV12-5	-	TRBJ2-7	CASGLVVGSGSYEQYF	TGTGCTAGTGGTTTGGTAGTAGGTAGCGGCTCCTACGAGCAGTACTTC
-	TRBV5-5	-	TRBJ1-1	CASSFGGNTEAFF	TGTGCCAGCAGCTTTGGAGGGAACACTGAAGCTTTCTTT
-	TRBV5-1	-	TRBJ2-3	CASSPDHHTDTQYF	TGCGCCAGCAGCCCGGACCACCACACAGATACGCAGTATTTT
-	TRBV14	TRBD2	TRBJ2-7	CASSQSSGGSYEQYF	TGTGCCAGCAGCCAGAGCAGCGGGGGATCCTACGAGCAGTACTTC
once	TRBV4-1	-	TRBJ2-1	CASSQVGGGEQFF	TGCGCCAGCAGCCAAGTGGGGGGTGGTGAGCAGTTCTTC
-	TRBV7-2	-	TRBJ2-1	CASSVDWSSYNEQFF	TGTGCCAGCAGCGTCGACTGGAGCTCCTACAATGAGCAGTTCTTC
-	TRBV28	-	TRBJ1-2	CASCPGGWGGYTF	TGTGCCAGCTGCCCCGGGGGTTGGGGTGGCTACACCTTC
-	TRBV7-9	-	TRBJ2-1	CASSRGGQAYNEQFF	TGTGCCAGCAGCCGTGGAGGACAAGCATACAATGAGCAGTTCTTC
-	TRBV5-1	TRBD2	TRBJ2-5	CASSSTSDQETQYF	TGCGCCAGCAGTTCCACTAGCGACCAAGAGACCCAGTACTTC
-	TRBV5-4	-	TRBJ2-5	CASSSLRDGQETQYF	TGTGCCAGCAGCTCTCTGAGGGACGGACAAGAGACCCAGTACTTC
-	TRBV6-5	TRBD1	TRBJ1-1	CASSSGTGAFF	TGTGCCAGCAGTTCAGGGACAGGAGCTTTCTTT
-	TRBV7-3	-	TRBJ1-1	CASSLKGGRATEAFF	TGTGCCAGCAGCTTAAAAGGGGGACGGGCCACTGAAGCTTTCTTT
-	TRBV9	TRBD2	TRBJ2-3	CASSVTAGATDTRYF	TGTGCCAGCAGCGTAACAGCGGGGGCCACAGATACGCGGTATTTT
once	TRBV6-5	TRBD1	TRBJ2-7	CATPWGTGAYEQYF	TGTGCCACCCCCTGGGGGACAGGGGCCTACGAGCAGTACTTC
-	TRBV19	-	TRBJ1-5	CASSEGQPQHF	TGTGCCAGTAGTGAGGGTCAGCCCCAGCATTTT
-	TRBV9	-	TRBJ2-1	CASSVDAVLNNEQFF	TGTGCCAGCAGCGTAGACGCAGTCCTGAACAATGAGCAGTTCTTC
-	TRBV5-1	-	TRBJ2-3	CASSLPLTGDTQYF	TGCGCCAGCAGCCTCCCCCTGACCGGAGATACGCAGTATTTT
-	TRBV7-2	-	TRBJ1-2	CASSLQGLLGYTF	TGTGCCAGCAGCTTGCAAGGTCTCCTTGGCTACACCTTC
-	TRBV11-2	-	TRBJ2-5	CASGVTDKETQYF	TGTGCCAGCGGAGTGACGGATAAAGAGACCCAGTACTTC
once	TRBV2	TRBD1	TRBJ2-6	CASSGQAGANVLTF	TGTGCCAGCAGCGGACAGGCTGGGGCCAACGTCCTGACTTTC
-	TRBV6-1	-	TRBJ2-7	CASSDRVGNGEQYF	TGTGCCAGCAGTGACAGGGTAGGGAATGGCGAGCAGTACTTC
-	TRBV21-1	-	TRBJ2-7	CASSKGVGRDHLSYEQYF	TGTGCCAGCAGCAAAGGGGTCGGCAGGGACCATCTCTCCTACGAGCAGTACTTC
-	TRBV2	-	TRBJ2-2	CASSTGTGELFF	TGTGCCAGCAGTACAGGGACCGGGGAGCTGTTTTTT
-	TRBV6-5	TRBD1	TRBJ2-7	CASSLAGTGRGYF	TGTGCCAGCAGTTTAGCCGGGACAGGGCGAGGGTACTTC
-	TRBV2	TRBD1	TRBJ1-1	CASTGDTEAFF	TGTGCCAGTACAGGGGACACTGAAGCTTTCTTT
-	TRBV19	TRBD1	TRBJ1-2	CASSSSTGGPYGYTF	TGTGCCAGTAGTTCTTCGACAGGGGGTCCCTATGGCTACACCTTC
-	TRBV5-8	-	TRBJ2-7	CASSRDGTFYEQYF	TGTGCCAGCAGCCGCGACGGGACTTTTTACGAGCAGTACTTC
-	TRBV5-1	TRBD1	TRBJ1-1	CASSLQGGFTEAFF	TGCGCCAGCAGCTTGCAGGGGGGATTTACTGAAGCTTTCTTT
-	TRBV30	TRBD2	TRBJ2-3	CAWSGGGGTDTQYF	TGTGCCTGGAGTGGCGGGGGGGGCACAGATACGCAGTATTTT
-	TRBV7-9	-	TRBJ2-7	CASSFGGVTDEQYF	TGTGCCAGCAGCTTTGGTGGGGTAACTGACGAGCAGTACTTC
-	TRBV30	-	TRBJ1-5	CAWAGKNSNQPQHF	TGTGCCTGGGCAGGGAAAAATAGCAATCAGCCCCAGCATTTT
-	TRBV6-6	-	TRBJ1-1	CASKDDSPGSTEAFF	TGTGCCAGCAAAGACGACAGTCCGGGGTCCACTGAAGCTTTCTTT
once	TRBV6-1	TRBD1	TRBJ2-2	CASSEIRTGAGELFF	TGTGCCAGCAGTGAAATCAGGACAGGGGCCGGGGAGCTGTTTTTT
-	TRBV7-8	-	TRBJ2-7	CASSDRLESYF	TGTGCCAGCAGCGACCGACTAGAGTCGTACTTC
-	TRBV28	-	TRBJ1-2	CASSSPFAATF	TGTGCCAGCAGTTCCCCTTTTGCCGCCACCTTC
-	TRBV11-2	-	TRBJ2-7	CASSLGPEQYF	TGTGCCAGCAGCTTAGGACCCGAGCAGTACTTC
-	TRBV7-9	-	TRBJ1-1	CASSLNIGGRTEAFF	TGTGCCAGCAGCTTAAACATCGGGGGGCGAACTGAAGCTTTCTTT
-	TRBV10-3	-	TRBJ2-5	CAISESEVIQEIQYF	TGTGCCATCAGTGAGTCGGAGGTGATACAAGAGATCCAGTACTTC
-	TRBV6-6	-	TRBJ1-2	CASSSDSPGYTF	TGTGCCAGCAGCTCGGACAGCCCGGGCTACACCTTC
-	TRBV7-6	TRBD1	TRBJ1-1	CASSLGPGQGGTEAFF	TGTGCCAGCAGCTTAGGACCAGGACAGGGTGGGACTGAAGCTTTCTTT
-	TRBV30	TRBD1	TRBJ2-7	CAWNVGGALREQYF	TGTGCCTGGAACGTAGGGGGCGCCTTGAGGGAGCAGTACTTC
-	TRBV5-1	TRBD1	TRBJ2-7	CASSQLTGYAYEQYF	TGCGCCAGCAGCCAATTGACAGGGTACGCCTACGAGCAGTACTTC
-	TRBV19	TRBD1	TRBJ2-2	CASSITGGRTGELFF	TGTGCCAGTAGTATAACAGGGGGCCGCACCGGGGAGCTGTTTTTT
-	TRBV7-9	-	TRBJ2-7	CASSINTGQTEQYF	TGTGCCAGCAGCATCAACACCGGACAGACCGAGCAGTACTTC
-	TRBV5-4	TRBD1	TRBJ1-2	CASSLASGTGALSTTF	TGTGCCAGCAGCTTGGCCTCCGGGACAGGGGCCCTCTCAACCACCTTC
-	TRBV6-7	TRBD1	TRBJ1-5	CASTHLPDRGMWRPQHF	TGTGCCAGCACTCACCTGCCCGACAGGGGTATGTGGAGGCCCCAGCATTTT
-	TRBV10-2	TRBD2	TRBJ2-1	CASSESSGSLGEQFF	TGCGCCAGCAGTGAGTCAAGCGGGAGCCTCGGTGAGCAGTTCTTC
few	TRBV18	-	TRBJ1-6	CASSGQGFDNSPLHF	TGTGCCAGCTCGGGTCAGGGATTCGATAATTCACCCCTCCACTTT
-	TRBV28	TRBD1	TRBJ1-1	CASSPHTPGQELEAFF	TGTGCCAGCAGTCCTCATACCCCGGGACAGGAGCTTGAAGCTTTCTTT
-	TRBV4-3	-	TRBJ1-2	CASSQEFPGTGGYTF	TGCGCCAGCAGCCAAGAGTTCCCAGGAACAGGTGGCTACACCTTC
-	TRBV7-7	-	TRBJ1-5	CASRRGRRCNQPQHF	TGTGCTAGCAGGAGGGGCAGACGCTGCAATCAGCCCCAGCATTTT
-	TRBV19	TRBD2	TRBJ2-3	CASSITASGSSTDTQYF	TGTGCCAGTAGTATAACGGCTAGCGGGTCTAGCACAGATACGCAGTATTTT
-	TRBV9	-	TRBJ2-7	CASSVDWGREQYF	TGTGCCAGCAGCGTAGACTGGGGCCGCGAGCAGTACTTC
-	TRBV7-6	-	TRBJ1-1	CASTQQEGTEAFF	TGTGCCAGCACCCAACAGGAAGGCACTGAAGCTTTCTTT
-	TRBV2	-	TRBJ2-5	CASSDRGTQYF	TGTGCCAGCAGTGACAGGGGGACCCAGTACTTC
-	TRBV28	-	TRBJ1-2	CASSLIDRSDGYTF	TGTGCCAGCAGTTTAATAGACAGGTCCGATGGCTACACCTTC